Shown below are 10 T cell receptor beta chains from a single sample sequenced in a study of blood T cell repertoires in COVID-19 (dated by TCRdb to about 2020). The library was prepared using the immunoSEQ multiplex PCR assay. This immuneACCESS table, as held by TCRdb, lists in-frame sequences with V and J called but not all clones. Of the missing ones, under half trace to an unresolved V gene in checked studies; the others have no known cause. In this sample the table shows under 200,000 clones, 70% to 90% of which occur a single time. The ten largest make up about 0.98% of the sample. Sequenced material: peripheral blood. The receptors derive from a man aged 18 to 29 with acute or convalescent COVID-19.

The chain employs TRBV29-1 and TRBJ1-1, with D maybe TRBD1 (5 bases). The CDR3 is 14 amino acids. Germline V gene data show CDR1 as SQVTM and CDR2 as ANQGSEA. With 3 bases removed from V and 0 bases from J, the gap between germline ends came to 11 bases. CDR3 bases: TGCAGCGTTGATGACGGACACTTGAACACTGAAGCTTTCTTT. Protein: CSVDDGHLNTEAFF.

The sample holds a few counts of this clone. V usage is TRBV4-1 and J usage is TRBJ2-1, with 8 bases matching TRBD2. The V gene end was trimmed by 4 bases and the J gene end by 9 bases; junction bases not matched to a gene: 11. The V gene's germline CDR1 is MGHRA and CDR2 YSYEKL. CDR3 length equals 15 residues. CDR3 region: CASSPSTGGLGEQFF. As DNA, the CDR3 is TGCGCCAGCAGCCCATCAACGGGGGGGCTTGGTGAGCAGTTCTTC.

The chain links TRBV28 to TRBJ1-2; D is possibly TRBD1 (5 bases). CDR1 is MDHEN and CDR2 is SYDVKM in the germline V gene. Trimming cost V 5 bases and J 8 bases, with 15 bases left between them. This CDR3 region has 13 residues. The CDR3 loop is CASSTGPSRGYTF. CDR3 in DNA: TGTGCCAGCAGTACAGGACCCAGCAGGGGCTACACCTTC.

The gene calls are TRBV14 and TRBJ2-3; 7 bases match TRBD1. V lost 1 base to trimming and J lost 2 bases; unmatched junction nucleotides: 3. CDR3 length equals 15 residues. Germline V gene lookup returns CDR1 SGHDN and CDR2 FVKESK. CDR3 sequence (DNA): TGTGCCAGCAGCCAAGCGGGACAGCTCACAGATACGCAGTATTTT. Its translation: CASSQAGQLTDTQYF.

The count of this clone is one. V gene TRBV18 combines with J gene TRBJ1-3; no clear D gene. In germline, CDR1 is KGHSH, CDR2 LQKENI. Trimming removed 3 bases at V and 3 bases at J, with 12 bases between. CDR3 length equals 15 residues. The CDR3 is CASSPFQESGNTIYF. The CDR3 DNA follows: TGTGCCAGCTCACCCTTCCAGGAAAGTGGAAACACCATATATTTT.

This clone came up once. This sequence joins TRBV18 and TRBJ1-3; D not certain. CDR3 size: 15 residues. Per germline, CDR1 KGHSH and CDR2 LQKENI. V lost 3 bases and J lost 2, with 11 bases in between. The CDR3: CASSPEGHPGNTIYF. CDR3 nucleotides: TGTGCCAGCTCACCGGAGGGTCACCCTGGAAACACCATATATTTT.

The CDR3 reads CASRGSGKQFF. CDR3 sequence (DNA): TGTGCCAGTAGAGGCAGCGGAAAGCAGTTCTTC. The V call is TRBV19, the J call TRBJ2-1; possible D gene TRBD2, 5 bases. Trimming cost V 6 bases and J 11 bases, with 11 bases left between them. The CDR3 sequence is 11 residues long. Germline CDR1 reads LNHDA; CDR2 reads SQIVND (reference sequence).

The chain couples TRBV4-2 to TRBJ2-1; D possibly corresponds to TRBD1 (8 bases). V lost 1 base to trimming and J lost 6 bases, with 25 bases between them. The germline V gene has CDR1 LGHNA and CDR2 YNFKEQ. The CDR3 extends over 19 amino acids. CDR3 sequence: CASSQVFGQGLNLGNEQFF. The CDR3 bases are TGTGCCAGCAGCCAAGTTTTTGGACAGGGACTAAACCTTGGCAATGAGCAGTTCTTC.

As DNA, the CDR3 is TGTGCCAGCAGCGCTGGACTAGCCAAGTCTGCCGATACGCAGTATTTT. As protein: CASSAGLAKSADTQYF. V and J are TRBV5-4 and TRBJ2-3; TRBD2 matches 8 bases. V lost 4 bases, J lost 6 bases, and 13 bases stayed unmatched. Looked up from germline, CDR1 is SGHNT and CDR2 is YYREEE (reference sequence). The CDR3 is 16 amino acids.

For the CDR3, the DNA is TGTGCCAGCAGTCCGAGACAGGGATTGAGGGAAAAACTGTTTTTT. Translated: CASSPRQGLREKLFF. The chain employs TRBV28 and TRBJ1-4; 7 bases match TRBD1. CDR1 is MDHEN and CDR2 is SYDVKM in the germline V gene. The CDR3 sequence is 15 residues long. Trimming at V came to 5 bases and at J to 8 bases, leaving 11 bases not matched to a gene.